This T cell receptor (beta chain) is drawn from a study of blood T cell repertoires in COVID-19. Germline values: CDR1 SGHRS, CDR2 YFSETQ. The V gene lost 0 bases and the J gene lost 1 base, with 14 bases spanning the gap. The CDR3 is 17 amino acids. Sequenced by immunoSEQ multiplex PCR; TCRdb stores in-frame clones only, minus some. This sample has 200,000 to 300,000 clones, with 70% to 90% found just once. The specimen was PBMCs or T cells enriched from blood (not recorded which). V gene TRBV5-1 combines with J gene TRBJ2-1, with D tentatively TRBD2 (6 bases). The receptor comes from a woman aged 40-49 years with acute COVID-19. DNA of the CDR3: TGCGCCAGCAGCTTGGGATATCTAGCGACGTCCTACAATGAGCAGTTCTTC. Translation gives CASSLGYLATSYNEQFF. Variable domain in full (rest from reference TRBV5-1 and TRBJ2-1): KAGVTQTPRYLIKTRGQQVTLSCSPISGHRSVSWYQQTPGQGLQFLFEYFSETQRNKGNFPGRFSGRQFSNSRSEMNVSTLELGDSALYLCASSLGYLATSYNEQFFGPGTRLTVL.